The clone carrying this TCR beta chain was counted a single time. The antigen is unknown. Profiled with immunoSEQ multiplex PCR; TCRdb holds only in-frame clones, not every one. The sample has about 50,000 clones, about 88% seen once; the top ten hold about 0.64%. The data were taken from a study of OX40 agonist ivuxolimab in advanced cancers. Overall study context: Every 2 weeks, ivuxolimab was infused into the patients intravenously at between 0.01 and 10 mg/kg. Study-wide results and limits: Nonresponders, in some cases, also had low normalized T-cell clonal expansion. By week 6 at 0.1 to 3.0 mg/kg, blood CD4+ and CD8+ T cells had expanded clonally.

The sample in question was CD4+ or CD8+ T cells sorted from blood, obtained in a trial of the OX40 agonist ivuxolimab. The clonotype originates from an adult with an advanced solid tumor such as melanoma, head and neck, liver or kidney cancer.

The DNA of the CDR3 is TGCGCCAGCAGCCAAGATTTAGCGGGAGTCGTAGATACGCAGTATTTT. Encoded protein: CASSQDLAGVVDTQYF. The chain uses TRBV4-1 and TRBJ2-3, with 9 bases lining up with TRBD2. The J segment lost 5 bases and the V segment lost 0 bases, leaving 6 bases of the junction unmatched. The CDR3 loop spans 16 amino acids. Germline loops: CDR1 MGHRA, CDR2 YSYEKL.